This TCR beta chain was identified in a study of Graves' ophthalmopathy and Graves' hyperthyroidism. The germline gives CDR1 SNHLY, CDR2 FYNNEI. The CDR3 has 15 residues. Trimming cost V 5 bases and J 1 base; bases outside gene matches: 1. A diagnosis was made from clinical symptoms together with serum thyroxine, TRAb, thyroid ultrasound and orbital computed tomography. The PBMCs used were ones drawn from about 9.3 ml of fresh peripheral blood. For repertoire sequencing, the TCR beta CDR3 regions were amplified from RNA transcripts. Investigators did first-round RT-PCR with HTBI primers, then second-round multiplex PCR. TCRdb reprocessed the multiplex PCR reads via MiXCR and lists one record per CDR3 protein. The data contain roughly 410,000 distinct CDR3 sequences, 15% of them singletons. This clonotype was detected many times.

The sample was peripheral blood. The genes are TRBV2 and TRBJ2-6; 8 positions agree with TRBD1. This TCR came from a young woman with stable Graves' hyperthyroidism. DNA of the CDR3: TGTGCCAGCAGTCGGACAGGGTCTGGGGCCAACGTCCTGACTTTC. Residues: CASSRTGSGANVLTF.